This T cell receptor (beta chain) stems from a study of cytomegalovirus exposure and HLA in healthy donors. In nominal health when sampled, donors likely had unrecorded immune exposures nonetheless. PCR involved 60 Vbeta and 13 Jbeta primers. Profiled with immunoSEQ multiplex PCR; TCRdb holds only in-frame clones, not every one. The sample has around 140,000 clones; roughly 71% are singletons. CDR1 is LNHNV and CDR2 is YYDKDF in the germline V gene (reference sequence). With V trimmed by 5 bases and J by 8 bases, 13 bases remained unmatched. The CDR3 consists of 16 residues. The sample consisted of PBMCs. This receptor was obtained from a man aged 25 to 45 in good health and CMV-seronegative. The chain joins TRBV15 to TRBJ1-5; 9 bases are a match to TRBD1. The CDR3 protein is CATSGLRTGDFKPQHF. Written as DNA, the CDR3 is TGTGCCACCAGCGGCCTTCGGACAGGGGACTTCAAGCCCCAGCATTTT.